The clone carrying this T cell receptor (beta chain) was observed at least ten times. The CDR3 extends over 15 amino acids. The germline V gene has CDR1 MDHEN and CDR2 SYDVKM. V lost 5 bases and J lost 5, with 15 bases in between. The data belong to a study of regulatory T cells in long-lasting Graves disease. Indicated time point: newly diagnosed GD, antithyroid drugs for less than 3 months. Isolated PBMC RNA provided the starting material for the TCR library. The TCR beta library used iRepertoire HTBI primers with Arm-PCR amplification of CDR3. TCRdb itself ran the multiplex PCR reads through MiXCR, one entry per CDR3 protein. The sample contains hundreds of thousands of distinct CDR3 sequences, 15% of which appear only once. The sample was also linked to a second study, of T cells in Graves' hyperthyroidism and ophthalmopathy.

This sequence joins TRBV28 and TRBJ2-2; maybe TRBD1 (6 bases). The specimen was peripheral blood mononuclear cells (PBMCs), collected at new diagnosis, from a patient treated with antithyroid drugs. This receptor was obtained from a woman between 35 and 50 years old with Graves disease. Written as DNA, the CDR3 is TGTGCCAGCAGTGTGGGGGCGAAGGGTACCGGGGAGCTGTTTTTT. This codes for CASSVGAKGTGELFF.